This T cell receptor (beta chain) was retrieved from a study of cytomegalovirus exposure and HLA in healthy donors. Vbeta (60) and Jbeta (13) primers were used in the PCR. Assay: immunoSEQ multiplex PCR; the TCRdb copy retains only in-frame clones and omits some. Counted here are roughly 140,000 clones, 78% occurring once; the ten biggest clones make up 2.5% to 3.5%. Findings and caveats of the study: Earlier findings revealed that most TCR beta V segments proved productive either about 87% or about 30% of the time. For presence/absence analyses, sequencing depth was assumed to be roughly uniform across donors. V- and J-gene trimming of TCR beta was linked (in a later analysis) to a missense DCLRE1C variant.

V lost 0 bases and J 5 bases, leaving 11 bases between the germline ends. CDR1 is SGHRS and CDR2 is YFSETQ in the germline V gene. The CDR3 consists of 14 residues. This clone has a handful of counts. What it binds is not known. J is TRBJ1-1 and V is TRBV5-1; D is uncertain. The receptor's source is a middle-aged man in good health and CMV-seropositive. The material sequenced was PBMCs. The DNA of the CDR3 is TGCGCCAGCAGCTTGGAGATGGTCGGTACTGAAGCTTTCTTT. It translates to CASSLEMVGTEAFF.